This passage covers 3 T cell receptor beta chains from one sample sequenced in a study of cytomegalovirus exposure and HLA in healthy donors. Use of 60 Vbeta and 13 Jbeta primers characterized the PCR. The method was immunoSEQ multiplex PCR; TCRdb's version includes in-frame clones alone and lacks a portion of them. This table holds 100,000 to 150,000 clones, around 77% found once. The sample taken for sequencing was PBMCs. The receptor set was obtained from a man over 45 in good health and CMV-seropositive.

This rearrangement joins TRBV11-3 to TRBJ1-1, with a weak D call TRBD1 (5 bases). Trimming pared 5 bases from V and 0 bases from J, leaving 13 bases between. The length of the CDR3 is 15 residues. Germline V gene data show CDR1 as SGHNT and CDR2 as YENEEA. In DNA, the CDR3 is TGTGCCAGCAGCACCCGGACAAGTATGAACACTGAAGCTTTCTTT. This translates into CASSTRTSMNTEAFF.

The V and J genes are TRBV5-1 and TRBJ1-1; tentative D call: TRBD1 (6 bases). Trimming shortened V by 7 bases and J by 2 bases, and 12 bases separated the two germline ends. The germline gives CDR1 SGHRS, CDR2 YFSETQ. The CDR3 is made up of 13 amino acids. The CDR3 coding sequence is TGCGCCAGCGCCCCGGACAGAAACACTGAAGCTTTCTTT. Its translation is CASAPDRNTEAFF.

V is TRBV27 and J is TRBJ2-7; TRBD1 might be the D (6 bases). The CDR3 contains 17 residues. The germline V and J ends were trimmed by 7 bases and 2 bases, with 24 bases remaining between them. Germline-derived CDR1 and CDR2 are MNHEY and SMNVEV (reference sequence). The CDR3 region is CASNRGPGQGKAYEQYF. DNA for the CDR3: TGTGCCAGCAACCGGGGCCCGGGGCAGGGGAAGGCCTACGAGCAGTACTTC.